The 21 T cell receptor beta chains presented below share a single source sample, sequenced in a study of T cells in tumors after PD-1 blockade. Only in-frame clones appear in the TCRdb table, and some are missing; sequencing was by immunoSEQ multiplex PCR. This sample has about 63,000 clones, with approximately 79% found just once. The material sequenced was PBMCs, taken after anti-PD-1 treatment. These receptors came from a human donor with basal cell carcinoma.

The chain carries TRBV19 and TRBJ2-5; 7 nucleotides match TRBD1. The CDR3 runs 16 residues. V trimming: 4 bases; J trimming: 1 base; junction bases outside the gene matches: 9. Germline assignment: CDR1 LNHDA and CDR2 SQIVND (reference sequence). CDR3 bases: TGTGCCAGTAGTAGAGGGGACAGAGGAATCCAAGAGACCCAGTACTTC. It codes for CASSRGDRGIQETQYF. The whole variable domain, filled in from reference TRBV19 and TRBJ2-5, reads DGGITQSPKYLFRKEGQNVTLSCEQNLNHDAMYWYRQDPGQGLRLIYYSQIVNDFQKGDIAEGYSVSREKKESFPLTVTSAQKNPTAFYLCASSRGDRGIQETQYFGPGTRLLVL.

V usage is TRBV5-1 and J usage is TRBJ1-4; the D is unclear. Trimming pared 3 bases from V and 6 bases from J, leaving 12 bases between. Germline loops: CDR1 SGHRS, CDR2 YFSETQ. CDR3 length: 14 residues. CDR3 region: CASSSDGSDEKLFF. CDR3 in DNA: TGCGCCAGCAGCTCCGATGGGTCGGATGAAAAACTGTTTTTT.

The chain employs TRBV6-6 and TRBJ2-5; tentative D call: TRBD2 (5 bases). Deletions cut 5 bases from V and 2 bases from J, with 12 bases between. The CDR3 runs to 14 residues. In germline, CDR1 is MNHNY, CDR2 SVGAGI (reference sequence). CDR3 bases: TGTGCCAGCAGTCATCCGGGAAGACAAGAGACCCAGTACTTC. Encoded protein: CASSHPGRQETQYF.

Here the CDR3 DNA reads TGTGCCAGCAGCCTACAGGGTAACTATGGCTACACCTTC. Translated: CASSLQGNYGYTF. The V gene is TRBV9, the J gene TRBJ1-2, with D possibly TRBD1 on 6 matching bases. Germline assignment: CDR1 SGDLS and CDR2 YYNGEE. V was cut by 4 bases and J by 1 base, with 8 bases left in between. This CDR3 contains 13 residues.

V gene TRBV5-5 combines with J gene TRBJ1-3; perhaps TRBD1 as D (6 bases). Deletions cut 5 bases from V and 2 bases from J, with 14 bases between. CDR3 length: 15 amino acids. Germline values: CDR1 SGHKS, CDR2 YYEKEE (reference sequence). CDR3 nucleotides: TGTGCCAGCAGACGGCCCGGGACAACTGGAAACACCATATATTTT. This sequence encodes CASRRPGTTGNTIYF.

This clone qualifies as medium-sized. The V and J genes are TRBV19 and TRBJ2-2; the match to TRBD1 covers 11 bases. The trim removed 9 bases at V and 5 bases at J, leaving 5 bases unmatched. The germline gives CDR1 LNHDA, CDR2 SQIVND (reference sequence). The CDR3 spans 14 residues. CDR3 DNA sequence: TGTGCCAGCTGGGACAGGGGGTATACCGGGGAGCTGTTTTTT. Translated, it gives CASWDRGYTGELFF.

The chain is built from TRBV5-4 and TRBJ2-5; the D gene is possibly TRBD2 (6 bases). Trimming left V 4 bases short and J 2 bases short, with 9 bases between. The CDR3 length is 13 residues. CDR1 SGHNT and CDR2 YYREEE come from the germline V gene (reference sequence). CDR3 nucleotide sequence: TGTGCCAGCAGCGCGGGACGGCAAGAGACCCAGTACTTC. This gives the protein CASSAGRQETQYF.

This clone was found a few times. The CDR3 bases are TGTGCCTGGAGTGTAAGTAATGGGGACCAGCCCCAGCATTTT. This translates into CAWSVSNGDQPQHF. The rearrangement uses TRBV30 and TRBJ1-5; D is perhaps TRBD1 (5 bases). The CDR3 spans 14 residues. Between the trimmed V and J ends, which lost 0 bases and 7 bases, there was a span of 13 bases. Germline-derived CDR1 and CDR2 are GTSNPN and SVGIG (reference sequence).

This clone was recorded a few times. This sample includes further DNA sequences coding for the same CDR3. The chain has TRBV3-1 (or the pseudogene TRBV3-2) and TRBJ2-1; the D is unclear. This CDR3 comprises 16 residues. Trimming cost V 1 base and J 4 bases, with 14 bases left between them. The germline V gene encodes CDR1 LGHDT and CDR2 YNNKEL (reference sequence). CDR3 loop: CASSQVAPFGYNEQFF. The CDR3, as DNA: TGTGCCAGCAGCCAAGTTGCGCCGTTCGGGTACAATGAGCAGTTCTTC.

This chain connects TRBV29-1 to TRBJ1-2; D not resolved. V was trimmed by 4 bases and J by 3 bases, leaving 12 bases between them. Germline CDR1 and CDR2: SQVTM and ANQGSEA. The CDR3 totals 13 residues. The CDR3 DNA is TGCAGCGTTGCAAAAGGGTCTGACTATGGCTACACCTTC. Protein product: CSVAKGSDYGYTF.

V gene TRBV27 combines with J gene TRBJ2-3; TRBD1 matches 8 bases. This CDR3 is 16 amino acids long. CDR1 and CDR2 (germline): MNHEY, SMNVEV (reference sequence). V lost 5 bases to trimming and J lost 1 base; unmatched junction nucleotides: 8. CDR3 nucleotide sequence: TGTGCCAGCAGTCTCAGGGGGCACGTGGGCACAGATACGCAGTATTTT. It is translated as CASSLRGHVGTDTQYF.

The J gene is TRBJ1-4, the V gene TRBV2, with 7 bases lining up with TRBD1. This CDR3 has 17 residues. V was clipped by 3 bases and J by 0 bases; unmatched bases: 7. The V gene's germline CDR1 is SNHLY and CDR2 FYNNEI. CDR3 sequence: CASSDRGTKATNEKLFF. The CDR3 DNA follows: TGTGCCAGCAGTGACAGGGGGACTAAAGCAACTAATGAAAAACTGTTTTTT.

This clone came up a few times. In nucleotides, the CDR3 is TGCGCCAGCAGCCAAGATGGCCTAGCGTCACGCGAGCAGTACTTC. It specifies CASSQDGLASREQYF. This chain links TRBV4-1 with TRBJ2-7, with D tentatively TRBD2 (6 bases). V was cut by 0 bases and J by 6 bases, with 15 bases left in between. The germline CDR1 and CDR2 sequences are MGHRA and YSYEKL. This CDR3 has 15 amino acids.

The chain combines TRBV18 with TRBJ2-7, with D possibly being TRBD2 (6 bases). Trimming took off 0 bases at V and 7 bases at J, with 19 bases between the two ends. From germline, CDR1 is KGHSH and CDR2 LQKENI. The CDR3 has 16 amino acids. The CDR3 region is CASSPPDGGPAGEQYF. In nucleotides, the CDR3 is TGTGCCAGCTCACCACCGGACGGCGGGCCTGCGGGAGAGCAGTACTTC.

V is TRBV6-6 and J is TRBJ2-6, with D possibly TRBD1 on 6 matching bases. V lost 5 bases and J lost 0, with 14 bases in between. Looked up from germline, CDR1 is MNHNY and CDR2 is SVGAGI (reference sequence). The CDR3 is 17 residues long. The CDR3 region has the DNA TGTGCCAGCAGTCTAAGACAGGCTAGCTCTGGGGCCAACGTCCTGACTTTC. Translating gives CASSLRQASSGANVLTF.

V usage is TRBV13 and J usage is TRBJ2-3; 9 bases agree with TRBD2. The CDR3 consists of 15 residues. The germline V gene encodes CDR1 PRHDT and CDR2 FYEKMQ (reference sequence). V shed 6 bases and J 0 bases; nucleotides not matched to a gene: 4. DNA for the CDR3: TGTGCCAGCAGGCGGACTAGCGTGAGCACAGATACGCAGTATTTT. Translated: CASRRTSVSTDTQYF.

J is TRBJ2-2 and V is TRBV6-4, with TRBD2 matching 15 bases. The germline V gene has CDR1 MRHNA and CDR2 SNTAGT. J was trimmed by 7 bases and V by 0 bases; bases with no gene match: 6. The CDR3 totals 18 residues. CDR3 region: CASSDSGLAGGPSGELFF. Here the CDR3 DNA reads TGTGCCAGCAGTGACTCTGGACTAGCGGGGGGGCCTAGCGGGGAGCTGTTTTTT.

This clone was counted between two and nine times. V and J are TRBV29-1 and TRBJ1-6; D unclear. The germline V gene encodes CDR1 SQVTM and CDR2 ANQGSEA. V was clipped by 1 base and J by 2 bases, with 12 bases between them. CDR3 length equals 16 residues. The CDR3 nucleotides read TGCAGCGTTGAAGGTGCAGAGCAACCCTATAATTCACCCCTCCACTTT. Protein: CSVEGAEQPYNSPLHF.

This chain connects TRBV6-5 to TRBJ1-1, with no clear D. This CDR3 comprises 11 residues. Germline V lookup: CDR1 MNHEY, CDR2 SVGAGI. V was pared by 4 bases and J by 10 bases, with 10 bases between. CDR3 loop: CASSSEVGAFF. The CDR3 DNA reads as TGTGCCAGCAGTTCCGAAGTCGGAGCTTTCTTT.

The CDR3 loop is CASSRTYGQGNSPLHF. The CDR3, as DNA: TGTGCCAGCAGTCGGACCTATGGACAGGGGAATTCACCCCTCCACTTT. The chain joins TRBV7-2 to TRBJ1-6, with 9 bases that match TRBD1. Germline trimming cut 6 bases from V and 7 bases from J; bases unmatched to any gene: 10. In germline, CDR1 is SGHTA, CDR2 FQGNSA. The CDR3 loop spans 16 amino acids.

This chain joins TRBV6-5 and TRBJ2-3; D not resolved. The CDR3 contains 11 residues. Trimming took off 4 bases at V and 5 bases at J, with 4 bases between the two ends. Germline lookup yields CDR1 MNHEY and CDR2 SVGAGI. The CDR3 nucleotides read TGTGCCAGCAGTTTTAAAGATACGCAGTATTTT. Translated, it gives CASSFKDTQYF.